Following are 20 T cell receptor beta chains from one sample sequenced in a study of blood T cell repertoires in COVID-19. The repertoire was sequenced with immunoSEQ multiplex PCR; TCRdb's copy has only in-frame clones and lacks some. The table lists 95,000 to 150,000 clones, 65% to 90% of them singletons. Sequenced: peripheral blood. The origin of the receptors is an elderly man with acute or convalescent COVID-19.

V gene TRBV19 combines with J gene TRBJ1-4; 7 nucleotides agree with TRBD1. The ends lost 5 bases at V and 4 bases at J; junction bases unmatched: 7. CDR3 length equals 15 residues. Germline V gene lookup returns CDR1 LNHDA and CDR2 SQIVND (reference sequence). CDR3 sequence: CASSGDSFGNEKLFF. The CDR3 nucleotides are TGTGCCAGTAGTGGGGACAGTTTTGGTAATGAAAAACTGTTTTTT.

This chain uses TRBV7-9 with TRBJ2-5, with 11 nucleotides matching TRBD1. Germline loops: CDR1 SEHNR, CDR2 FQNEAQ (reference sequence). This CDR3 is built from 16 residues. Trimming took 0 bases from V and 2 from J; bases not matched to a gene: 2. The CDR3 here is CASSLAGTGGQETQYF. The CDR3 DNA sequence: TGTGCCAGCAGCTTAGCTGGGACAGGGGGTCAAGAGACCCAGTACTTC.

The chain recombines TRBV28 with TRBJ1-5; 8 bases fit TRBD1. CDR3 size: 14 residues. Germline assignment: CDR1 MDHEN and CDR2 SYDVKM. J gave up 4 bases and V 7 bases, and 6 bases lay outside the gene matches. The CDR3 DNA is TGTGCCAGCAACACCAGGGGGCGAAATCAGCCCCAGCATTTT. Its translation: CASNTRGRNQPQHF.

This sequence joins TRBV13 and TRBJ1-6, with 8 positions matching TRBD1. V trimming: 5 bases; J trimming: 7 bases; junction bases outside the gene matches: 7. This CDR3 contains 15 residues. Germline CDR1 PRHDT, CDR2 FYEKMQ (reference sequence). CDR3 sequence (DNA): TGTGCCAGCAGCACCTCAGGGGGCCCGAATTCACCCCTCCACTTT. Translating it yields CASSTSGGPNSPLHF. Complete variable domain (other parts from reference TRBV13 and TRBJ1-6): AAGVIQSPRHLIKEKRETATLKCYPIPRHDTVYWYQQGPGQDPQFLISFYEKMQSDKGSIPDRFSAQQFSDYHSELNMSSLELGDSALYFCASSTSGGPNSPLHFGNGTRLTVT.

The rearrangement uses TRBV20-1 and TRBJ1-2; D remains unclear. V was cut by 3 bases and J by 6 bases, with 14 bases left in between. Germline V CDR1 and CDR2: DFQATT, SNEGSKA (reference sequence). The CDR3 consists of 13 residues. CDR3 in DNA: TGCAGTGCTAGTGATTACCGGGAGGATGGCTACACCTTC. Amino acids: CSASDYREDGYTF.

V is TRBV19 and J is TRBJ1-2; 8 bases fit TRBD1. The J segment lost 4 bases and the V segment lost 5 bases, leaving 6 bases of the junction unmatched. In germline, CDR1 is LNHDA, CDR2 SQIVND (reference sequence). CDR3 length: 14 residues. The DNA of the CDR3 is TGTGCCAGTAGTTCTGGACAGGGAGGCTATGGCTACACCTTC. Protein sequence: CASSSGQGGYGYTF.

The chain has TRBV3-1 (or the pseudogene TRBV3-2) and TRBJ2-1; 13 nucleotides align to TRBD2. Looked up from germline, CDR1 is LGHDT and CDR2 is YNNKEL (reference sequence). The CDR3 has 15 amino acids. J lost 9 bases, V lost 5 bases, and 7 bases had no gene match. The CDR3, as DNA: TGTGCCAGCAGCTCCGGACTAGCGGGAGCCATTGAGCAGTTCTTC. It encodes CASSSGLAGAIEQFF.

The chain recombines TRBV30 with TRBJ2-5; 9 bases are shared with TRBD2. Per the germline V gene, CDR1 is GTSNPN and CDR2 is SVGIG (reference sequence). With V trimmed by 2 bases and J by 5 bases, 9 bases remained unmatched. CDR3 size: 15 residues. The DNA of the CDR3 is TGTGCCTGGAGTCAGAAGCGGGGGGCCGGGGAGACCCAGTACTTC. This codes for CAWSQKRGAGETQYF.

This chain's CDR3 is CASSLGNPGVTEAFF. In DNA, the CDR3 is TGTGCCAGCAGCTTAGGAAACCCGGGGGTAACTGAAGCTTTCTTT. The chain joins TRBV7-2 to TRBJ1-1, with D tentatively TRBD1 (5 bases). Trimming shortened V by 1 base and J by 5 bases, and 14 bases separated the two germline ends. The CDR3 has 15 residues. CDR1 SGHTA and CDR2 FQGNSA come from the germline V gene.

This clone occurred once. V is TRBV7-9 and J is TRBJ1-2, with unresolved D. The CDR3 is 15 residues long. The germline V gene has CDR1 SEHNR and CDR2 FQNEAQ (reference sequence). V was trimmed by 6 bases and J by 0 bases, leaving 14 bases between them. Written as DNA, the CDR3 is TGTGCCAGCAGTCAGTCCGGGGTAGCTAACTATGGCTACACCTTC. Translation: CASSQSGVANYGYTF.

The chain carries TRBV12-5 and TRBJ1-1, with TRBD1 matching over 7 bases. The V gene's germline CDR1 is LGHNT and CDR2 FRNRAP. Germline trimming cut 5 bases from V and 8 bases from J; bases unmatched to any gene: 2. The CDR3 has 11 amino acids. Written as DNA, the CDR3 is TGTGCTAGTGGTCCGGACAGGGAAGCTTTCTTT. This translates into CASGPDREAFF.

The chain combines TRBV6-5 with TRBJ2-1; possibly TRBD1 for D (6 bases). CDR1 and CDR2 (germline): MNHEY, SVGAGI. This CDR3 has 14 amino acids. Trimming removed 8 bases at V and 4 bases at J, with 15 bases between. The CDR3 sequence is CASLEVGAYNEQFF. For the CDR3, the DNA is TGTGCCAGCCTCGAAGTGGGGGCTTACAATGAGCAGTTCTTC.

V gene TRBV7-6 combines with J gene TRBJ2-2; no clear D gene. Germline loops: CDR1 SGHVS, CDR2 FNYEAQ. With 2 bases removed from V and 1 base from J, the gap between germline ends came to 8 bases. The CDR3 totals 15 residues. CDR3 nucleotide sequence: TGTGCCAGCAGCTTATCCCCAGTGAACACCGGGGAGCTGTTTTTT. Translating gives CASSLSPVNTGELFF.

This chain connects TRBV6-6 to TRBJ2-7, with D tentatively TRBD1 (5 bases). V was pared by 2 bases and J by 1 base, with 12 bases between. CDR1 and CDR2 from the germline V gene are MNHNY and SVGAGI (reference sequence). The CDR3 runs to 15 residues. The CDR3 loop is CASSYQKDISYEQYF. The DNA of the CDR3 is TGTGCCAGCAGTTACCAAAAGGACATATCCTACGAGCAGTACTTC.

The rearrangement joins TRBV18 to TRBJ1-3, with 8 bases matching TRBD1. The CDR3 spans 17 residues. CDR1 and CDR2 (germline): KGHSH, LQKENI. Trimming at V came to 3 bases and at J to 2 bases, leaving 9 bases not matched to a gene. The CDR3 loop is CASSPTGGSGAGNTIYF. The CDR3, as DNA: TGTGCCAGCTCACCTACAGGGGGATCGGGAGCTGGAAACACCATATATTTT.

Here the CDR3 DNA reads TGTGCCAGCTCACCCGCAGGGGTTCAGATGAACACTGAAGCTTTCTTT. Encoded protein: CASSPAGVQMNTEAFF. The chain links TRBV18 to TRBJ1-1, with a weak D call TRBD1 (6 bases). Deletions cut 3 bases from V and 0 bases from J, with 14 bases between. The CDR3 extends over 16 amino acids. Germline CDR1 is KGHSH and CDR2 is LQKENI.

The chain employs TRBV5-1 and TRBJ1-1; 7 nucleotides line up with TRBD1. The junction had 3 bases not matched to a gene; V was cut back by 0 bases and J by 4 bases. Germline V gene sequence: CDR1 SGHRS, CDR2 YFSETQ. The CDR3 extends over 14 amino acids. CDR3 region: CASSLETGSTEAFF. The DNA of the CDR3 is TGCGCCAGCAGCTTGGAGACAGGGAGCACTGAAGCTTTCTTT.

V usage is TRBV19 and J usage is TRBJ1-5; D not resolved. CDR3 length: 15 residues. Germline V gene sequence: CDR1 LNHDA, CDR2 SQIVND (reference sequence). Trimming cost V 6 bases and J 0 bases, with 12 bases left between them. CDR3 sequence (DNA): TGTGCCAGTAGGGTCAGCCACTATAGCAATCAGCCCCAGCATTTT. It codes for CASRVSHYSNQPQHF.

This clone was observed a few times. The chain couples TRBV5-4 to TRBJ2-1; 8 nucleotides match TRBD2. The V and J ends lost 1 base and 1 base, in that order; junction bases with no gene match: 1. Germline assignment: CDR1 SGHNT and CDR2 YYREEE (reference sequence). This CDR3 region has 15 residues. CDR3 nucleotide sequence: TGTGCCAGCAGCTTGTCTAGCGGGTCCTACAATGAGCAGTTCTTC. This sequence encodes CASSLSSGSYNEQFF.

This clone appeared once. The DNA of the CDR3 is TGTGCCAGCAGCCCAACTAGCGGGAGAACAGATACGCAGTATTTT. Protein product: CASSPTSGRTDTQYF. This chain connects TRBV9 to TRBJ2-3, with 11 bases identical to TRBD2. J lost 3 bases, V lost 4 bases, and 4 bases had no gene match. Germline V gene data show CDR1 as SGDLS and CDR2 as YYNGEE. This CDR3 is built from 15 residues.